This TCR beta chain was recorded in a study of post-analysis software for immune sequencing data. Study overall: Progressive-relapsing, secondary progressive and relapsing-remitting multiple sclerosis were among the disease courses included. Study-wide findings and caveats: For normalized Chao1 diversity, multiple sclerosis patients scored significantly lower than controls did. Batch-matched samples strongly co-clustered by F measure. Elevated frequency relative to controls characterized roughly five TRBV segments in patients, TRBV5-6, TRBV5-1 and TRBV20-1 among them.

Looked up from germline, CDR1 is SGHTA and CDR2 is FQGTGA. V was pared by 5 bases and J by 4 bases, with 7 bases of the junction left unmatched. The CDR3 sequence is 15 residues long. Presence of unique molecular identifiers characterized the TCR beta cDNA libraries. Once 1 to 10 million T cells were used, a few hundred thousand cDNA molecules resulted. From the PCR reads, TCRdb called clonotypes with MiXCR, one entry per CDR3 protein. This table has approximately 400,000 distinct CDR3 sequences, approximately 33% appearing once. Turning to this clonotype: No antigen is known for it.

The specimen sequenced was blood. This TCR was recovered from a girl aged 5-17 years with multiple sclerosis. The V call is TRBV7-3, the J call TRBJ2-2; 7 positions match TRBD2. CDR3 protein: CASSRGLAATGELFF. For the CDR3, the DNA is TGTGCCAGCAGCCGAGGGCTAGCGGCCACCGGGGAGCTGTTTTTT.